Listed here are 22 T cell receptor beta chains from one sample, sequenced in a study of metastatic and nonmetastatic thyroid tumors. TCRdb re-called the PCR reads via MiXCR. The sample holds 4,000 to 6,000 clones; around 28% are singletons and the top ten take less than 15%. There were no patients who had received any treatment before thyroid surgery. The sample taken for sequencing was adjacent normal tissue. The receptors come from a female donor with papillary thyroid cancer or a benign thyroid nodule (not recorded which). Some clones in this sample may be carry-over from other donors' samples.

The rearrangement uses TRBV5-1 and TRBJ2-7, with TRBD1 matching over 8 bases. The CDR3 has 15 residues. Germline V gene lookup returns CDR1 SGHRS and CDR2 YFSETQ. Trimming removed 4 bases from V and 1 base from J; junction bases left unmatched: 7. CDR3 in amino acids: CASSRPDRGSYEQYF. The CDR3 bases are TGCGCCAGCAGCCGTCCTGACAGGGGATCCTACGAGCAGTACTTC.

The chain couples TRBV3-1 to TRBJ1-5; D perhaps matches TRBD1 (5 bases). V lost 4 bases and J lost 5, with 15 bases in between. Germline V gene lookup returns CDR1 LGHDT and CDR2 YNNKEL (reference sequence). This CDR3 has 15 amino acids. CDR3 residues: CASSPGRGPHQPQHF. The CDR3 nucleotides are TGTGCCAGCAGCCCCGGAAGGGGCCCTCATCAGCCCCAGCATTTT.

By sample share, this clone is medium-sized. The rearrangement uses TRBV10-1 and TRBJ1-3; D is unclear. Germline V lookup: CDR1 WNHNN, CDR2 SYGVQD (reference sequence). V lost 0 bases and J 1 base, leaving 10 bases between the germline ends. CDR3 length equals 16 residues. The CDR3 reads CASSESQYLSGNTIYF. The CDR3 DNA reads as TGCGCCAGCAGTGAGTCGCAGTACCTGTCTGGAAACACCATATATTTT.

This clone counts as medium-sized. The chain has TRBV5-1 and TRBJ1-6; unclear D gene. There are 14 residues in the CDR3. CDR1 is SGHRS and CDR2 is YFSETQ in the germline V gene. V shed 4 bases and J shed 8 bases, with 13 bases lying between them. For the CDR3, the DNA is TGCGCCAGCAGCATAGGGAGTCCTTATTCACCCCTCCACTTT. As protein: CASSIGSPYSPLHF.

This clone was seen many times. As the CDR3 is not closed by the conserved phenylalanine or tryptophan, this likely results from a read error. The CDR3 sequence: CASSAREGEEETQYS. The CDR3, as DNA: TGTGCCAGCAGCGCACGAGAGGGAGAGGAAGAGACCCAGTACTCC. The chain employs TRBV7-8 and TRBJ2-5; TRBD2 is a possible D gene (5 bases). The CDR3 extends over 15 amino acids. Germline lookup yields CDR1 SGHVS and CDR2 FQNEAQ. Trimming shortened V by 5 bases and J by 3 bases, and 16 bases separated the two germline ends.

About this clone: The CDR3 does not close with the conserved phenylalanine or tryptophan, likely indicating a read error. The chain couples TRBV14 to TRBJ1-2; maybe TRBD1 (6 bases). The CDR3 is 15 residues long. Germline V gene sequence: CDR1 SGHDN, CDR2 FVKESK. The CDR3 protein is CASSQVPGASGGYTI. As DNA, the CDR3 is TGTGCGAGCAGCCAAGTCCCGGGGGCTTCGGGTGGCTACACCATC.

This clone is deemed medium-sized. The genes are TRBV19 and TRBJ2-7, with D possibly being TRBD2 (5 bases). CDR1 and CDR2 (germline): LNHDA, SQIVND (reference sequence). V lost 6 bases and J lost 6, with 15 bases in between. CDR3 length equals 13 residues. CDR3 region: CASSGEKGSEQYF. The CDR3 DNA follows: TGTGCCAGTAGCGGGGAGAAGGGAAGCGAGCAGTACTTC.

The chain uses TRBV7-9 and TRBJ2-7; D may be TRBD1 (6 bases). This CDR3 region has 13 residues. Germline loops: CDR1 SEHNR, CDR2 FQNEAQ (reference sequence). V was trimmed by 5 bases and J by 0 bases, leaving 8 bases between them. In DNA, the CDR3 is TGTGCCAGCAGCCCGGGACACTCCTACGAGCAGTACTTC. Encoded protein: CASSPGHSYEQYF.

V and J are TRBV5-1 and TRBJ1-1, with no clear D. From germline, CDR1 is SGHRS and CDR2 YFSETQ. CDR3 size: 13 residues. Trimming cost V 6 bases and J 1 base, with 10 bases left between them. The CDR3 DNA sequence: TGCGCCAGCAAGTGGATGGGGAACACTGAAGCTTTCTTT. Encoded protein: CASKWMGNTEAFF.

This clone has a handful of counts. The gene calls are TRBV5-1 and TRBJ1-5; no clear D gene. Trimming removed 0 bases from V and 6 bases from J, with 7 bases in between. This CDR3 has 13 residues. Per the germline V gene, CDR1 is SGHRS and CDR2 is YFSETQ. The chain's CDR3 is CASSLEGGQPQHF. CDR3 sequence (DNA): TGCGCCAGCAGCTTGGAGGGAGGTCAGCCCCAGCATTTT. Full variable domain (rest looked up from reference TRBV5-1 and TRBJ1-5): KAGVTQTPRYLIKTRGQQVTLSCSPISGHRSVSWYQQTPGQGLQFLFEYFSETQRNKGNFPGRFSGRQFSNSRSEMNVSTLELGDSALYLCASSLEGGQPQHFGDGTRLSIL.

The rearrangement uses TRBV6-1 and TRBJ1-1; D uncertain. CDR3 length equals 15 residues. V dropped 5 bases and J dropped 0 bases, with 13 bases sitting between them. Germline V gene data show CDR1 as MNHNS and CDR2 as SASEGT. CDR3: CASSFMRGMNTEAFF. The CDR3 region has the DNA TGTGCCAGCAGTTTCATGCGGGGTATGAACACTGAAGCTTTCTTT.

In its sample, this clone ranks as medium-sized. V and J are TRBV20-1 and TRBJ2-7; 8 bases are a match to TRBD2. The junction had 10 bases not matched to a gene; V was cut back by 0 bases and J by 3 bases. The CDR3 is 16 amino acids. CDR1 is DFQATT, CDR2 SNEGSKA, per germline (reference sequence). In DNA, the CDR3 is TGCAGTGCTAGAGAGGGCGGGGCTAGCGGGTTCTACGAGCAGTACTTC. Amino acid sequence: CSAREGGASGFYEQYF.

This clone was recorded at least ten times. The chain links TRBV18 to TRBJ2-7; TRBD2 matches at 7 bases. J lost 2 bases, V lost 1 base, and 8 bases had no gene match. This CDR3 has 16 residues. Germline lookup yields CDR1 KGHSH and CDR2 LQKENI. The CDR3 nucleotides are TGTGCCAGCTCACCACGAAATAGCGGGCCCACCTACGAGCAGTACTTC. Translated, it gives CASSPRNSGPTYEQYF. The full variable domain, its missing parts supplied by reference TRBV18 and TRBJ2-7, is NAGVMQNPRHLVRRRGQEARLRCSPMKGHSHVYWYRQLPEEGLKFMVYLQKENIIDESGMPKERFSAEFPKEGPSILRIQQVVRGDSAAYFCASSPRNSGPTYEQYFGPGTRLTVT.

The V gene is TRBV6-1, the J gene TRBJ1-1, with D possibly matching TRBD1 (5 bases). CDR3 length: 14 amino acids. The V gene's germline CDR1 is MNHNS and CDR2 SASEGT. V was trimmed by 4 bases and J by 4 bases, leaving 13 bases between them. The CDR3 sequence: CASSVEGTGTEAFF. The CDR3 bases are TGTGCCAGCAGTGTGGAGGGGACTGGCACTGAAGCTTTCTTT.

This chain links TRBV10-3 with TRBJ2-5; 8 nucleotides align to TRBD2. The CDR3 extends over 15 amino acids. V shed 4 bases and J 1 base; nucleotides not matched to a gene: 5. The germline CDR1 and CDR2 sequences are ENHRY and SYGVKD. The CDR3 nucleotides are TGTGCCATCAGTGCGACGGGAGGGCCCCAAGAGACCCAGTACTTC. It encodes CAISATGGPQETQYF.

By frequency in the sample, this clone is medium-sized. The chain uses TRBV3-1 and TRBJ2-5; maybe TRBD2 (7 bases). Germline loops: CDR1 LGHDT, CDR2 YNNKEL (reference sequence). CDR3 size: 15 residues. V gave up 4 bases and J gave up 2 bases, with 14 bases separating them. The CDR3 protein is CASSLRGGGQETQYF. The CDR3 coding sequence is TGTGCCAGCAGCCTCAGGGGAGGGGGACAAGAGACCCAGTACTTC.

The chain uses TRBV6-5 and TRBJ2-1; TRBD2 agrees at 11 bases. V lost 6 bases to trimming and J lost 7 bases; unmatched junction nucleotides: 11. Germline V CDR1 and CDR2: MNHEY, SVGAGI. CDR3 length: 16 amino acids. The CDR3: CASRYNLAGGRNEQFF. CDR3 in DNA: TGTGCCAGCAGGTACAATCTAGCGGGAGGTAGGAATGAGCAGTTCTTC.

By its share, this clone is medium-sized. The rearrangement uses TRBV7-8 and TRBJ2-7; 12 nucleotides agree with TRBD2. The CDR3 runs 16 residues. From germline, CDR1 is SGHVS and CDR2 FQNEAQ. J gave up 0 bases and V 5 bases, and 5 bases lay outside the gene matches. The CDR3, as DNA: TGTGCCAGCAGCCCTACGACTAGCGGGAGCTCCTACGAGCAGTACTTC. Its translation: CASSPTTSGSSYEQYF. The full variable domain, its missing parts supplied by reference TRBV7-8 and TRBJ2-7, is GAGVSQSPRYKVAKRGQDVALRCDPISGHVSLFWYQQALGQGPEFLTYFQNEAQLDKSGLPSDRFFAERPEGSVSTLKIQRTQQEDSAVYLCASSPTTSGSSYEQYFGPGTRLTVT.

As for this clone: Other DNA sequences in this specimen translate into the identical CDR3. The CDR3 is CASSQDTTGNAEAFF. The CDR3 bases are TGTGCCAGCAGCCAGGACACGACAGGTAACGCTGAAGCTTTCTTT. The V and J genes are TRBV7-2 and TRBJ1-1, with D possibly being TRBD1 (6 bases). Germline V gene sequence: CDR1 SGHTA, CDR2 FQGNSA. This CDR3 is built from 15 residues. V lost 5 bases and J 6 bases, leaving 19 bases between the germline ends.

Judged by abundance, this clone is large. Additional DNA sequences in this sample encode the identical CDR3. The rearrangement joins TRBV28 to TRBJ1-1; D perhaps matches TRBD1 (6 bases). V was clipped by 6 bases and J by 6 bases, with 14 bases between them. This CDR3 region has 13 residues. Germline loops: CDR1 MDHEN, CDR2 SYDVKM. CDR3 protein: CASRKGGWSEAFF. The DNA of the CDR3 is TGTGCCAGCAGAAAAGGGGGTTGGTCTGAAGCTTTCTTT.

In this sample, this clone turned up a few times. The genes are TRBV12-3 or TRBV12-4 and TRBJ2-3; no reliable D call. Trimming removed 3 bases at V and 5 bases at J, with 3 bases between. The CDR3 covers 11 residues. CDR3 amino acids: CASSFQDTQYF. CDR3 nucleotides: TGTGCCAGCAGTTTTCAAGATACGCAGTATTTT.

The V and J genes are TRBV24-1 and TRBJ2-2; D is uncertain. Germline V gene data show CDR1 as KGHDR and CDR2 as SFDVKD. The CDR3 extends over 13 amino acids. V was shortened by 9 bases and J by 3 bases, with 10 bases between the two germline ends. The CDR3 loop is CATRSTHTGELFF. In nucleotides, the CDR3 is TGTGCCACCCGCTCGACCCACACCGGGGAGCTGTTTTTT.